Below, 10 T cell receptor beta chains from the same sample are listed, as sequenced in a study of T-cell reconstitution after alpha-beta-depleted transplantation in children. Construction of the TCRbeta library involved unique molecular identifiers. MiXCR was run by TCRdb on the PCR reads, yielding one entry per CDR3 protein. The sample has about 600,000 distinct CDR3 sequences; over 10% are singletons. The specimen comprised PBMCs, mostly from graft donor cells, sampled 360 days after TCRalphabeta/CD19-depleted stem cell transplant. These receptors were taken from a male patient between 10 and 17 years old who had a stem cell transplant for acute myeloid leukemia, so the T cells may come from the graft donor.

This clonotype was seen a few times. The J gene is TRBJ1-5, the V gene TRBV20-1, with D perhaps TRBD1 (5 bases). Trimming stripped 0 bases from V and 1 base from J, with 16 bases between. Germline-derived CDR1 and CDR2 are DFQATT and SNEGSKA (reference sequence). The CDR3 spans 17 residues. CDR3 nucleotides: TGCAGTGCTAGAGATCTGAGACAGACTATCAGCAATCAGCCCCAGCATTTT. Amino acids: CSARDLRQTISNQPQHF.

The chain carries TRBV5-1 and TRBJ2-5; no reliable D call. V lost 5 bases and J 1 base, leaving 12 bases between the germline ends. CDR3 length equals 14 residues. CDR1 is SGHRS and CDR2 is YFSETQ in the germline V gene. CDR3 protein: CASRRKEGQETQYF. Written as DNA, the CDR3 is TGCGCCAGCAGGAGGAAGGAAGGCCAAGAGACCCAGTACTTC.

This clonotype has only a few counts. The genes are TRBV7-3 and TRBJ2-5; TRBD2 is a possible D gene (5 bases). The germline CDR1 and CDR2 sequences are SGHTA and FQGTGA. The CDR3 extends over 14 amino acids. V dropped 1 base and J dropped 5 bases, with 11 bases sitting between them. CDR3 nucleotide sequence: TGTGCCAGCAGCTTAAACCCTTGGGAGGAGACCCAGTACTTC. Its protein product is CASSLNPWEETQYF.

This clonotype was recorded a few times. The chain recombines TRBV7-2 with TRBJ2-1; tentatively, D is TRBD2 (6 bases). CDR3 length: 14 amino acids. Germline-derived CDR1 and CDR2 are SGHTA and FQGNSA. The V gene lost 4 bases and the J gene lost 9 bases, with 16 bases spanning the gap. CDR3 in DNA: TGTGCCAGCAGCTCCGGTGGTAGCGGCGTTGAGCAGTTCTTC. It specifies CASSSGGSGVEQFF.

This clonotype was counted ten times or more. The chain has TRBV5-1 and TRBJ2-1, with D perhaps TRBD2 (6 bases). The CDR3 is 14 amino acids. Germline values: CDR1 SGHRS, CDR2 YFSETQ. The V gene lost 5 bases and the J gene lost 7 bases, with 16 bases spanning the gap. The CDR3 coding sequence is TGCGCCAGCAGACTCGAGGGAGGTTTAAATGAGCAGTTCTTC. As protein: CASRLEGGLNEQFF.

The chain recombines TRBV28 with TRBJ1-5; D is unresolved. CDR3 length equals 15 residues. Germline values: CDR1 MDHEN, CDR2 SYDVKM. Trimming stripped 3 bases from V and 4 bases from J, with 13 bases between. CDR3 sequence (DNA): TGTGCCAGCAGTTTCGAGGAGGATTGGAATCAGCCCCAGCATTTT. Translating it yields CASSFEEDWNQPQHF. The entire variable domain, with the rest obtained from reference TRBV28 and TRBJ1-5, is as follows: DVKVTQSSRYLVKRTGEKVFLECVQDMDHENMFWYRQDPGLGLRLIYFSYDVKMKEKGDIPEGYSVSREKKERFSLILESASTNQTSMYLCASSFEEDWNQPQHFGDGTRLSIL.

This clonotype showed up just a few times. This rearrangement joins TRBV15 to TRBJ1-2; D possibly corresponds to TRBD1 (5 bases). This CDR3 has 14 residues. Germline CDR1 reads LNHNV; CDR2 reads YYDKDF (reference sequence). The ends were cut back, 1 base at V and 3 bases at J, with 9 bases in the middle. The CDR3 region has the DNA TGTGCCACCAGCAGAGGGGCGGGGGACTATGGCTACACCTTC. Protein sequence: CATSRGAGDYGYTF. The entire variable domain, with the rest obtained from reference TRBV15 and TRBJ1-2, is as follows: DAMVIQNPRYQVTQFGKPVTLSCSQTLNHNVMYWYQQKSSQAPKLLFHYYDKDFNNEADTPDNFQSRRPNTSFCFLDIRSPGLGDTAMYLCATSRGAGDYGYTFGSGTRLTVV.

This clonotype was observed many times. The chain couples TRBV20-1 to TRBJ2-3; no reliable D call. Per the germline V gene, CDR1 is DFQATT and CDR2 is SNEGSKA (reference sequence). The CDR3 totals 17 residues. Trimming removed 3 bases from V and 0 bases from J, with 19 bases in between. CDR3 nucleotides: TGCAGTGCTAGTCAGCACCCTAAGATCACTAGCACAGATACGCAGTATTTT. Translation gives CSASQHPKITSTDTQYF.

In this sample, this clonotype turned up many times. The rearrangement links TRBV28 to TRBJ2-5; 7 nucleotides match TRBD1. Germline V CDR1 and CDR2: MDHEN, SYDVKM. V was clipped by 6 bases and J by 1 base; unmatched bases: 8. The CDR3 spans 15 residues. CDR3 protein: CASSSGQAPQETQYF. In DNA form, the CDR3 reads TGTGCCAGCAGCTCCGGACAGGCACCCCAAGAGACCCAGTACTTC.

This clonotype occurred many times. V is TRBV28 and J is TRBJ2-3, with a possible D match to TRBD1 (5 bases). V shed 2 bases and J shed 4 bases, with 16 bases lying between them. CDR3 length: 16 amino acids. Germline V gene data show CDR1 as MDHEN and CDR2 as SYDVKM. CDR3 in amino acids: CASSLGFNRYSDTQYF. DNA of the CDR3: TGTGCCAGCAGTTTAGGGTTTAACAGGTACTCAGATACGCAGTATTTT. The variable domain in full, completed from reference TRBV28 and TRBJ2-3, reads DVKVTQSSRYLVKRTGEKVFLECVQDMDHENMFWYRQDPGLGLRLIYFSYDVKMKEKGDIPEGYSVSREKKERFSLILESASTNQTSMYLCASSLGFNRYSDTQYFGPGTRLTVL.